Each of the 29 T cell receptor beta chains below was sequenced from the same sample in a study of CD8 T cells in ankylosing spondylitis. MiXCR was run by TCRdb on the 5' RACE reads, yielding one entry per CDR3 protein. Of 350,000 to 400,000 distinct CDR3 sequences listed, roughly 22% are singletons. Material for sequencing was blood, either unsorted or a sorted T cell fraction (not recorded which). These TCRs come from a male donor with ankylosing spondylitis or in good health (not recorded which).

The genes are TRBV2 and TRBJ2-7; the match to TRBD1 covers 8 bases. This CDR3 has 15 residues. Germline V gene data show CDR1 as SNHLY and CDR2 as FYNNEI. Trimming at V came to 4 bases and at J to 4 bases, leaving 9 bases not matched to a gene. As DNA, the CDR3 is TGTGCCAGCAGTGCGCAACAGGGGGTACGGTACGAGCAGTACTTC. It yields the protein CASSAQQGVRYEQYF.

V usage is TRBV7-9 and J usage is TRBJ2-1; 8 bases line up with TRBD1. Unmatched junction bases numbered 9, after V lost 5 bases and J lost 0 bases. This CDR3 is 17 amino acids long. Germline V gene sequence: CDR1 SEHNR, CDR2 FQNEAQ (reference sequence). DNA of the CDR3: TGTGCCAGCAGCCCTACCGGACAGGGAGGCTCCTACAATGAGCAGTTCTTC. This sequence encodes CASSPTGQGGSYNEQFF.

The CDR3 spells CASTTSGYEQYF. As DNA, the CDR3 is TGTGCCAGCACAACTAGCGGTTACGAGCAGTACTTC. This chain connects TRBV12-3 or TRBV12-4 to TRBJ2-7; TRBD2 matches at 8 bases. This CDR3 is built from 12 residues. Losses at the gene ends were 7 bases for V and 4 bases for J; bases not matched to a gene: 3.

This clonotype appeared a few times. This chain joins TRBV12-3 or TRBV12-4 and TRBJ2-3; the D gene is possibly TRBD1 (6 bases). The CDR3 has 15 amino acids. Deletions cut 5 bases from V and 4 bases from J, with 16 bases between. CDR3 loop: CASSAPGVTADTQYF. The CDR3, as DNA: TGTGCCAGCAGTGCCCCAGGGGTGACGGCAGATACGCAGTATTTT.

This clonotype was observed a handful of times. The CDR3 DNA sequence: TGCGCCAGCAGCCAAGATCGGGCAAGGGGAGAGACCCAGTACTTC. Its protein product is CASSQDRARGETQYF. This chain joins TRBV4-1 and TRBJ2-5; weak D call: TRBD1 (5 bases). The germline gives CDR1 MGHRA, CDR2 YSYEKL. The length of the CDR3 is 15 residues. Trimming took 0 bases from V and 4 from J, leaving 12 bases between them.

The rearrangement uses TRBV10-3 and TRBJ2-1; D perhaps matches TRBD2 (5 bases). The CDR3 is made up of 14 amino acids. V was trimmed by 3 bases and J by 4 bases, leaving 10 bases between them. The germline V gene has CDR1 ENHRY and CDR2 SYGVKD. Written as DNA, the CDR3 is TGTGCCATCAGTGATCAGGAGCGGTACAATGAGCAGTTCTTC. It encodes CAISDQERYNEQFF.

The chain has TRBV7-9 and TRBJ2-7, with TRBD2 matching 7 bases. The CDR3 is 14 amino acids. CDR1 SEHNR and CDR2 FQNEAQ come from the germline V gene (reference sequence). Trimming cost V 5 bases and J 3 bases; bases outside gene matches: 7. The CDR3 protein is CASSDRDYFYEQYF. The CDR3 DNA reads as TGTGCCAGCAGCGACCGGGACTATTTCTACGAGCAGTACTTC.

CDR3 DNA: TGTGCCAGCAGCTTAGGGATTGGGGCTAGCAATCAGCCCCAGCATTTT. Translating gives CASSLGIGASNQPQHF. The gene calls are TRBV7-6 and TRBJ1-5, with D maybe TRBD1 (5 bases). The germline gives CDR1 SGHVS, CDR2 FNYEAQ. The length of the CDR3 is 16 residues. Deletions cut 1 base from V and 0 bases from J, with 10 bases between.

The chain combines TRBV5-1 with TRBJ2-3, with TRBD2 matching 11 bases. The CDR3 consists of 18 residues. Per the germline V gene, CDR1 is SGHRS and CDR2 is YFSETQ. V gave up 0 bases and J gave up 1 base; unmatched junction bases: 7. The chain's CDR3 is CASSLVAGGTLGTDTQYF. As DNA, the CDR3 is TGCGCCAGCAGCTTGGTAGCGGGGGGGACCCTGGGCACAGATACGCAGTATTTT.

This chain uses TRBV12-3 or TRBV12-4 with TRBJ2-5, with TRBD2 matching over 9 bases. The CDR3 sequence is 17 residues long. The V segment lost 4 bases and the J segment 1 base; nucleotides outside the gene matches: 10. The CDR3 region has the DNA TGTGCCAGCAGTTCGACCGTAGCGGGGGCCTCCCAAGAGACCCAGTACTTC. Its translation: CASSSTVAGASQETQYF.

This clonotype turned up a few times. The rearrangement joins TRBV27 to TRBJ2-7, with TRBD2 matching over 9 bases. This CDR3 has 16 residues. CDR1 and CDR2 from the germline V gene are MNHEY and SMNVEV (reference sequence). The V gene end was trimmed by 8 bases and the J gene end by 0 bases; junction bases not matched to a gene: 11. CDR3 DNA sequence: TGTGCCAGCGCACCAGCCGGACTAGCGTTCTCCTACGAGCAGTACTTC. Residues: CASAPAGLAFSYEQYF.

The chain's CDR3 is CASILTRASTDTQYF. CDR3 nucleotides: TGTGCCAGCATCCTTACCAGGGCTAGCACAGATACGCAGTATTTT. The rearrangement uses TRBV7-9 and TRBJ2-3, with D perhaps matching TRBD1 (5 bases). The CDR3 is made up of 15 amino acids. Trimming removed 7 bases from V and 0 bases from J, with 14 bases in between. Germline assignment: CDR1 SEHNR and CDR2 FQNEAQ (reference sequence).

The J gene is TRBJ2-1, the V gene TRBV7-2; no definite D call. The CDR3 is 14 amino acids. Germline V gives CDR1 SGHTA, CDR2 FQGNSA. V was clipped by 2 bases and J by 3 bases, with 8 bases between them. The CDR3 spells CASSLWGFYNEQFF. In nucleotides, the CDR3 is TGTGCCAGCAGCTTATGGGGATTCTACAATGAGCAGTTCTTC.

Only a few counts were recorded for this clonotype. The chain is built from TRBV7-9 and TRBJ2-5; D call uncertain. This CDR3 is 12 amino acids long. The germline V gene encodes CDR1 SEHNR and CDR2 FQNEAQ (reference sequence). Trimming left V 5 bases short and J 4 bases short, with 8 bases between. As DNA, the CDR3 is TGTGCCAGCAGCCTCCCGAGAGAGACCCAGTACTTC. It is translated as CASSLPRETQYF.

The rearrangement joins TRBV2 to TRBJ1-4; tentatively, D is TRBD1 (6 bases). Looked up from germline, CDR1 is SNHLY and CDR2 is FYNNEI. The CDR3 has 14 residues. The V and J ends lost 5 bases and 8 bases respectively, with 15 bases between them. In nucleotides, the CDR3 is TGTGCCAGCAGTACGGGACAAGGGTTGGAAAAACTGTTTTTT. Protein sequence: CASSTGQGLEKLFF.

This clonotype was observed a handful of times. CDR3 amino acids: CSATYQASSAYEQYF. The CDR3 region has the DNA TGCAGTGCTACTTACCAGGCCAGTAGCGCCTACGAGCAGTACTTC. The chain couples TRBV20-1 to TRBJ2-7, with a weak D call TRBD2 (5 bases). Trimming shortened V by 4 bases and J by 2 bases, and 18 bases separated the two germline ends. The CDR3 extends over 15 amino acids. Germline CDR1 is DFQATT and CDR2 is SNEGSKA (reference sequence).

This clonotype was detected a few times. The V gene is TRBV7-3, the J gene TRBJ2-3; no reliable D call. Germline CDR1 is SGHTA and CDR2 is FQGTGA. V lost 5 bases, J lost 5 bases, and 17 bases lay in between. The CDR3 length is 15 residues. CDR3 region: CASSANPRTGDTQYF. In nucleotides, the CDR3 is TGTGCCAGCAGCGCCAACCCCCGAACCGGAGATACGCAGTATTTT.

The chain uses TRBV27 and TRBJ2-5; 9 bases are a match to TRBD1. The V and J ends lost 5 bases and 2 bases, in that order; junction bases with no gene match: 6. Per the germline V gene, CDR1 is MNHEY and CDR2 is SMNVEV (reference sequence). The CDR3 has 15 residues. The CDR3 spells CASSPRGTGQETQYF. The CDR3 region has the DNA TGTGCCAGCAGTCCAAGGGGGACAGGGCAAGAGACCCAGTACTTC.

The chain couples TRBV5-6 to TRBJ2-3; 13 positions agree with TRBD2. The CDR3 runs to 15 residues. Germline assignment: CDR1 SGHDT and CDR2 YYEEEE. V lost 4 bases, J lost 6 bases, and 5 bases stayed unmatched. CDR3 amino acids: CASSPLAGGHDTQYF. As DNA, the CDR3 is TGTGCCAGCAGCCCACTAGCGGGGGGGCATGATACGCAGTATTTT.

The sample holds a few counts of this clonotype. The rearrangement joins TRBV5-6 to TRBJ2-6, with TRBD1 matching over 12 bases. CDR1 SGHDT and CDR2 YYEEEE come from the germline V gene. This CDR3 contains 19 residues. The V and J ends lost 4 bases and 2 bases, in that order; junction bases with no gene match: 10. The CDR3 is CASSQYWDRGLPGANVLTF. As DNA, the CDR3 is TGTGCCAGCAGCCAATACTGGGACAGGGGGCTTCCTGGGGCCAACGTCCTGACTTTC.

This clonotype was seen only a few times. This chain joins TRBV4-1 and TRBJ1-2; no firm D call. Germline V gene data show CDR1 as MGHRA and CDR2 as YSYEKL. This CDR3 has 16 residues. V lost 3 bases, J lost 4 bases, and 18 bases lay in between. CDR3 DNA: TGCGCCAGCAGCCAGGAACCGGGCCGCTCTGCCTATGGCTACACCTTC. Its translation: CASSQEPGRSAYGYTF.

The rearrangement uses TRBV6-5 and TRBJ2-7; D not resolved. Trimming left V 2 bases short and J 0 bases short, with 8 bases between. Germline CDR1 and CDR2: MNHEY and SVGAGI. The CDR3 is 14 amino acids. CDR3 coding DNA: TGTGCCAGCAGTTACGTACAGAGCTCCTACGAGCAGTACTTC. Translated, it gives CASSYVQSSYEQYF.

CDR3 residues: CASSQGDRYEQYF. The DNA for the CDR3 is TGCGCCAGCAGCCAAGGGGACAGATACGAGCAGTACTTC. This rearrangement joins TRBV4-1 to TRBJ2-7; 7 bases are a match to TRBD1. CDR1 and CDR2 from the germline V gene are MGHRA and YSYEKL. The V and J ends lost 1 base and 4 bases, in that order; junction bases with no gene match: 1. The CDR3 spans 13 residues.

This clonotype was observed a few times. The DNA for the CDR3 is TGTGCCAGCAGCGACCTTAGTTGGAACATTCAGTACTTC. Residues: CASSDLSWNIQYF. The chain joins TRBV11-2 to TRBJ2-4; D remains unclear. This CDR3 region has 13 residues. V lost 5 bases to trimming and J lost 7 bases, with 12 bases between them. CDR1 and CDR2 (germline): SGHAT, FQNNGV. The variable domain in full, with the rest retrieved from reference TRBV11-2 and TRBJ2-4, is EAGVAQSPRYKIIEKRQSVAFWCNPISGHATLYWYQQILGQGPKLLIQFQNNGVVDDSQLPKDRFSAERLKGVDSTLKIQPAKLEDSAVYLCASSDLSWNIQYFGAGTRLSVL.

This clonotype was seen more than once but under ten times. This chain connects TRBV7-9 to TRBJ2-7; TRBD2 matches at 8 bases. Germline V lookup: CDR1 SEHNR, CDR2 FQNEAQ (reference sequence). The CDR3 contains 16 residues. V lost 4 bases to trimming and J lost 0 bases; unmatched junction nucleotides: 8. CDR3 coding DNA: TGTGCCAGCAGCTCCCCACCTGCGGGGGGCTCCTACGAGCAGTACTTC. It is translated as CASSSPPAGGSYEQYF.

This clonotype showed up just a few times. V is TRBV20-1 and J is TRBJ2-7; TRBD2 matches at 10 bases. V shed 6 bases and J 0 bases; nucleotides not matched to a gene: 5. In germline, CDR1 is DFQATT, CDR2 SNEGSKA (reference sequence). This CDR3 spans 14 amino acids. This chain's CDR3 is CSAYSGGFSYEQYF. CDR3 DNA sequence: TGCAGTGCATATAGCGGGGGGTTCTCCTACGAGCAGTACTTC.

The chain is built from TRBV12-3 or TRBV12-4 and TRBJ2-2; D unresolved. With 8 bases removed from V and 7 bases from J, the gap between germline ends came to 11 bases. The CDR3 length is 12 residues. The CDR3 sequence: CASGVRNGELFF. The CDR3, as DNA: TGTGCCAGCGGGGTGCGCAACGGGGAGCTGTTTTTT.

This chain connects TRBV11-1 to TRBJ2-5; 7 bases match TRBD2. J was trimmed by 1 base and V by 1 base; bases with no gene match: 6. Germline V CDR1 and CDR2: SGHAT, FQDESV (reference sequence). There are 16 residues in the CDR3. Here the CDR3 DNA reads TGTGCCAGCAGCTTAGTTCCGGGGGGTTTCCAAGAGACCCAGTACTTC. Its protein product is CASSLVPGGFQETQYF.

This clonotype has only a few counts. The chain combines TRBV5-1 with TRBJ1-5; 9 bases fit TRBD1. This CDR3 spans 14 amino acids. Germline V CDR1 and CDR2: SGHRS, YFSETQ. Unmatched junction bases numbered 2, after V lost 2 bases and J lost 5 bases. Written as DNA, the CDR3 is TGCGCCAGCAGCTTAGACAGGGGGGATCAGCCCCAGCATTTT. Residues: CASSLDRGDQPQHF.